The rows below give T cell receptor beta chains drawn from one sample of a study of regulatory and conventional T cells in RAG deficiency. Libraries were prepared by immunoSEQ multiplex PCR; TCRdb keeps only in-frame clonotypes and omits some of them. The sample holds under 20,000 clones, about 87% seen once. These data were also filed under a second study, of regulatory T cells.

The sample comprised Tregs sorted from blood. Every receptor here comes from a human donor in good health. CDR3s include the opening cysteine and the closing phenylalanine or tryptophan.

V gene	J gene	CDR3 protein
TRBV19	TRBJ2-4	CASNRDRGIQYF
TRBV7-9	TRBJ2-3	CASRKRSGYYTDTQYF
TRBV30	TRBJ1-6	CAWNGGGNSPLHF
TRBV28	TRBJ2-3	CASSPRPGGRQDTQYF
TRBV9	TRBJ2-7	CASSVTLGGEQYF
TRBV6-6	TRBJ1-1	CASKVGDTEAFF
TRBV30	TRBJ1-1	CAWSRDRPYGNTEAFF
TRBV5-6	TRBJ1-2	CASSLDTYGYTF
TRBV28	TRBJ1-4	CASSSPTTNEKLFF
TRBV5-5	TRBJ1-1	CASSSPGTGGSAEAFF
TRBV2	TRBJ2-7	CASSGKAPYEQYF
TRBV6-5	TRBJ1-2	CASSYVGQKYGYTF
TRBV2	TRBJ1-1	CASSDGEGAEAFF
TRBV19	TRBJ2-1	CASSMSAGGKNEQFF
TRBV6-6	TRBJ2-2	CASSYLGLGYTGELFF
TRBV27	TRBJ2-1	CASSFRVLNEQFF
TRBV5-1	TRBJ1-1	CASRQDRDTEAFF
TRBV6-1	TRBJ2-7	CASTRAGNYEQYF
TRBV6-1	TRBJ1-4	CASSARGVQSEKLFF
TRBV7-6	TRBJ2-3	CASNLAGGGTDTQYF
TRBV7-3	TRBJ2-7	CASSLRAGGSYEQYF
TRBV5-1	TRBJ2-1	CASSPRDSYNEQFF
TRBV5-1	TRBJ1-1	CASSSSRTGGLNTEAFF
TRBV2	TRBJ2-7	CASSQYGTGGGEQYF
TRBV5-1	TRBJ2-6	CASSLVWGKAGANVLTF
TRBV19	TRBJ1-2	CASSRALGRPYYGYTF
TRBV5-1	TRBJ1-6	CASSRQGMGSPLHF
TRBV7-2	TRBJ2-3	CASSQASGSTDTQYF
TRBV27	TRBJ2-1	CASNRGGPDGEQFF
TRBV11-2	TRBJ2-7	CASSFITGSKGKYEQYF
TRBV28	TRBJ2-5	CASSLTGASETQYF
TRBV7-1	TRBJ1-1	CASSFRDRVAPEAFF
TRBV6-5	TRBJ2-1	CASNRQGKEFF
TRBV27	TRBJ2-7	CASSFSTGAEQYF
TRBV19	TRBJ1-2	CATQRGQGYGYTF
TRBV28	TRBJ1-5	CASRLMKSQPQHF
TRBV2	TRBJ1-3	CASSGGRPFSGNTIYF
TRBV7-7	TRBJ2-5	CASSLVAGALQETQYF
TRBV11-1	TRBJ1-4	CASSPGQGEEKLFF
TRBV6-5	TRBJ2-7	CASSRLQGAYEQYF
TRBV18	TRBJ1-1	CASSPPTGATEAFF
TRBV18	TRBJ1-5	CASSPFGQGARPQHF
TRBV19	TRBJ1-5	CASSTQQGATSQPQHF
TRBV7-2	TRBJ1-4	CASSLGFATNEKLFF
TRBV5-1	TRBJ2-1	CASRGLAGSYNEQFF
TRBV5-1	TRBJ2-7	CASSLGQDEYEQYF
TRBV2	TRBJ2-7	CASRESGQNYEQYF
TRBV6-1	TRBJ1-5	CASSTPSSAGQPQHF
TRBV5-1	TRBJ2-3	CASSLSVASGSGGTDTQYF
TRBV29-1	TRBJ2-5	CSVGGTGETQYF
TRBV6-1	TRBJ1-2	CASSEKGLDRVLQNYGYTF
TRBV6-1	TRBJ2-2	CASSERARNTGELFF
TRBV6-1	TRBJ2-7	CASRTGLYEQYF
TRBV2	TRBJ1-2	CASRRTYGYTF
TRBV5-1	TRBJ1-4	CASSRGFNEKLFF